This T cell receptor beta chain came from a study of T cells in Graves' hyperthyroidism and ophthalmopathy. Ophthalmopathy patients had Clinical Activity Score at least 3, NOSPECS grade at least 4, duration under 3 months. The CDR3 is made up of 15 amino acids. The V end lost 3 bases, the J end lost 5 bases, and 11 bases lay between the germline ends. CDR1 MDHEN and CDR2 SYDVKM come from the germline V gene. This clonotype appeared a few times. RNA transcripts were the template for amplifying TCR beta CDR3 regions. The TCR CDR3 first-round RT-PCR relied on the HTBI primer set. TCRdb independently ran MiXCR on the multiplex PCR reads; one entry per CDR3 protein. This sample has around 300,000 distinct CDR3 sequences, with about 20% found just once.

This chain connects TRBV28 to TRBJ1-6; perhaps TRBD1 as D (5 bases). The receptor comes from a man under 40 with Graves' ophthalmopathy. Material: blood. DNA for the CDR3: TGTGCCAGCAGTTTTCTCCAGGGTGATAATTCACCCCTCCACTTT. Translation gives CASSFLQGDNSPLHF.